A single sample is the source of the 19 T cell receptor beta chains below, sequenced in a study of blood T cell repertoires in COVID-19. The table came from immunoSEQ multiplex PCR; TCRdb's copy has only in-frame clones and leaves some out. The sample lists fewer than 60,000 clones, less than 80% seen once, with more than 25% in the top ten. Sequenced material: peripheral blood. These receptors were obtained from a man between 65 and 85 years old with acute or convalescent COVID-19.

The rearrangement joins TRBV2 to TRBJ2-1; TRBD1 matches at 9 bases. V shed 2 bases, J shed 7 bases, and the junction held 6 bases outside the gene matches. In germline, CDR1 is SNHLY, CDR2 FYNNEI. The CDR3 runs 15 residues. CDR3 in DNA: TGTGCCAGCAGTGAAATGGGACAGGGCGTTAATGAGCAGTTCTTC. Amino acids: CASSEMGQGVNEQFF.

The J gene is TRBJ2-3, the V gene TRBV13; D might be TRBD2 (7 bases). Trimming shortened V by 5 bases and J by 5 bases, and 11 bases separated the two germline ends. This CDR3 is built from 13 residues. Germline-derived CDR1 and CDR2 are PRHDT and FYEKMQ (reference sequence). The CDR3, as DNA: TGTGCCAGCAGCGGGGGGGCGGGAGATACGCAGTATTTT. Translating gives CASSGGAGDTQYF.

The chain uses TRBV5-1 and TRBJ2-3; D might be TRBD2 (5 bases). V was shortened by 6 bases and J by 4 bases, with 15 bases between the two germline ends. Germline CDR1 SGHRS, CDR2 YFSETQ. The CDR3 consists of 14 residues. The chain's CDR3 is CASTPERAADTQYF. The CDR3 DNA sequence: TGCGCCAGCACCCCGGAGAGGGCGGCAGATACGCAGTATTTT. The full variable domain, in which reference TRBV5-1 and TRBJ2-3 provide the parts outside the CDR3, is KAGVTQTPRYLIKTRGQQVTLSCSPISGHRSVSWYQQTPGQGLQFLFEYFSETQRNKGNFPGRFSGRQFSNSRSEMNVSTLELGDSALYLCASTPERAADTQYFGPGTRLTVL.

The CDR3 region has the DNA TGTGCCAGCAGCCCAAACCTCATTATTACTGGCAATGAGCAGTTCTTC. Translated, it gives CASSPNLIITGNEQFF. The rearrangement uses TRBV7-2 and TRBJ2-1; unclear D gene. CDR3 size: 16 residues. V lost 5 bases to trimming and J lost 6 bases, with 20 bases between them. In germline, CDR1 is SGHTA, CDR2 FQGNSA.

The chain has TRBV6-6 and TRBJ2-1; the D gene is possibly TRBD1 (5 bases). Trimming stripped 5 bases from V and 12 bases from J, with 29 bases between. This CDR3 is built from 17 residues. CDR1 is MNHNY, CDR2 SVGAGI, per germline (reference sequence). The CDR3 here is CASSHNSGQGRIFGQFF. The CDR3 DNA reads TGTGCCAGCAGTCACAATTCTGGGCAGGGTCGAATTTTTGGGCAGTTCTTC.

The V gene is TRBV5-6, the J gene TRBJ2-2; the D gene is possibly TRBD2 (6 bases). The ends were cut back, 5 bases at V and 2 bases at J, with 19 bases in the middle. There are 17 residues in the CDR3. Germline V gene sequence: CDR1 SGHDT, CDR2 YYEEEE. CDR3 sequence (DNA): TGTGCCAGCAGGACAATTGCGGGACGGACAAACACCGGGGAGCTGTTTTTT. It specifies CASRTIAGRTNTGELFF.

V usage is TRBV10-2 and J usage is TRBJ1-1; 7 bases are a match to TRBD1. The V gene end was trimmed by 3 bases and the J gene end by 4 bases; junction bases not matched to a gene: 11. The germline CDR1 and CDR2 sequences are WSHSY and SAAADI. The CDR3 spans 16 residues. This CDR3 reads CASSDPSNRGSTEAFF. CDR3 nucleotide sequence: TGCGCCAGCAGTGACCCAAGCAACAGGGGTAGCACTGAAGCTTTCTTT.

This chain links TRBV5-1 with TRBJ2-1; TRBD2 matches 8 bases. The CDR3 sequence is 15 residues long. Trimming cost V 2 bases and J 8 bases; bases outside gene matches: 9. Germline lookup yields CDR1 SGHRS and CDR2 YFSETQ. In nucleotides, the CDR3 is TGCGCCAGCAGCTTTAGCGGGAACCGTTGGGATGAGCAGTTCTTC. This translates into CASSFSGNRWDEQFF.

As concerns this clone: A read error may account for a junction end that differs from germline. The chain uses TRBV7-6 and TRBJ2-1, with D perhaps assigned TRBD1 or TRBD2 (6 bases each). Germline loops: CDR1 SGHVS, CDR2 FNYEAQ. This CDR3 has 18 residues. The CDR3: CASSLAQGITRSDNEQFF. The CDR3 DNA reads TGTGCCAGCAGCCTAGCGCAGGGGATCACCCGATCCGACAATGAGCAGTTCTTC.

The V and J genes are TRBV5-1 and TRBJ2-6; 8 bases agree with TRBD2. CDR1 is SGHRS and CDR2 is YFSETQ in the germline V gene. CDR3 length equals 16 residues. V dropped 0 bases and J dropped 4; count of bases not matched to a gene: 3. The CDR3 protein is CASSLGLAGGANVLTF. CDR3 nucleotide sequence: TGCGCCAGCAGCTTGGGGCTAGCGGGCGGGGCCAACGTCCTGACTTTC.

This sequence joins TRBV2 and TRBJ2-7, with 7 bases aligning to TRBD2. With V trimmed by 4 bases and J by 6 bases, 6 bases remained unmatched. The CDR3 totals 13 residues. The germline CDR1 and CDR2 sequences are SNHLY and FYNNEI. CDR3 DNA: TGTGCCAGCAGTGTCGAGACTAGCTCCGAGCAGTACTTC. It codes for CASSVETSSEQYF.

The chain has TRBV18 and TRBJ1-2; D perhaps matches TRBD1 (5 bases). This CDR3 spans 14 amino acids. Trimming removed 3 bases at V and 3 bases at J, with 11 bases between. The V gene's germline CDR1 is KGHSH and CDR2 LQKENI. The CDR3 is CASSPRSGDYGYTF. The CDR3 DNA is TGTGCCAGCTCACCTCGATCGGGGGACTATGGCTACACCTTC.

This rearrangement joins TRBV28 to TRBJ1-2, with TRBD1 matching 11 bases. The CDR3 is 15 residues long. Unmatched junction bases numbered 9, after V lost 4 bases and J lost 8 bases. Looked up from germline, CDR1 is MDHEN and CDR2 is SYDVKM. CDR3 in DNA: TGTGCCAGCAGTTCACCGGGACAGGGGGTTCGAGGCTACACCTTC. Translating it yields CASSSPGQGVRGYTF.

This clone was seen many times. The chain employs TRBV5-5 and TRBJ1-5; D possibly corresponds to TRBD1 (6 bases). Germline-derived CDR1 and CDR2 are SGHKS and YYEKEE (reference sequence). Trimming left V 0 bases short and J 5 bases short, with 12 bases between. The CDR3 covers 15 residues. CDR3 loop: CASSLAWAGDQPQHF. Here the CDR3 DNA reads TGTGCCAGCAGCTTGGCCTGGGCAGGGGATCAGCCCCAGCATTTT. The full variable domain, rest sourced from reference TRBV5-5 and TRBJ1-5, is DAGVTQSPTHLIKTRGQQVTLRCSPISGHKSVSWYQQVLGQGPQFIFQYYEKEERGRGNFPDRFSARQFPNYSSELNVNALLLGDSALYLCASSLAWAGDQPQHFGDGTRLSIL.

The genes are TRBV4-2 and TRBJ2-3; 12 positions match TRBD2. The junction had 8 bases not matched to a gene; V was cut back by 4 bases and J by 6 bases. The CDR3 is 16 amino acids. Germline assignment: CDR1 LGHNA and CDR2 YNFKEQ. CDR3 nucleotide sequence: TGTGCCAGCAGCCGACTAGCGGGGGCGGGGGGGGATACGCAGTATTTT. It is translated as CASSRLAGAGGDTQYF.

With regard to this clone: Other nucleotide sequences in the sample specify the same CDR3. The gene calls are TRBV7-8 and TRBJ2-2; 7 nucleotides agree with TRBD1. With 6 bases clipped from V and 0 bases from J, the junction kept 10 bases outside the gene matches. CDR3 length equals 17 residues. Germline values: CDR1 SGHVS, CDR2 FQNEAQ. The CDR3 DNA sequence: TGTGCCAGCAGACACCGGAAGGGGGCGTCGAACACCGGGGAGCTGTTTTTT. Encoded protein: CASRHRKGASNTGELFF. Full variable domain (rest looked up from reference TRBV7-8 and TRBJ2-2): GAGVSQSPRYKVAKRGQDVALRCDPISGHVSLFWYQQALGQGPEFLTYFQNEAQLDKSGLPSDRFFAERPEGSVSTLKIQRTQQEDSAVYLCASRHRKGASNTGELFFGEGSRLTVL.

This clone has a handful of counts. This sequence joins TRBV7-3 and TRBJ2-2; 9 nucleotides line up with TRBD2. The CDR3 length is 15 residues. The V gene end was trimmed by 5 bases and the J gene end by 3 bases; junction bases not matched to a gene: 4. Germline values: CDR1 SGHTA, CDR2 FQGTGA. CDR3 loop: CASSHSGSHTGELFF. The CDR3 DNA reads as TGTGCCAGCAGCCATAGCGGGAGCCACACCGGGGAGCTGTTTTTT. The full variable domain, completed using reference TRBV7-3 and TRBJ2-2, is GAGVSQTPSNKVTEKGKYVELRCDPISGHTALYWYRQSLGQGPEFLIYFQGTGAADDSGLPNDRFFAVRPEGSVSTLKIQRTERGDSAVYLCASSHSGSHTGELFFGEGSRLTVL.

V usage is TRBV29-1 and J usage is TRBJ2-1; TRBD1 aligns across 8 bases. With 7 bases clipped from V and 10 bases from J, the junction kept 12 bases outside the gene matches. Looked up from germline, CDR1 is SQVTM and CDR2 is ANQGSEA. This CDR3 has 13 residues. The CDR3 region is CSAGDRGLKEQFF. The CDR3 region has the DNA TGCAGCGCCGGAGACAGGGGTCTGAAGGAGCAGTTCTTC.

J is TRBJ2-3 and V is TRBV10-1; D unresolved. CDR1 WNHNN and CDR2 SYGVQD come from the germline V gene (reference sequence). The CDR3 is made up of 14 amino acids. With 0 bases removed from V and 2 bases from J, the gap between germline ends came to 6 bases. The CDR3 loop reads CASSESQYTDTQYF. CDR3 coding DNA: TGCGCCAGCAGTGAGTCTCAGTACACAGATACGCAGTATTTT.